This T cell receptor beta chain was documented in a study of blood T cells in healthy people across ages. Study-wide results and caveats: Diversity figures based on one million T cells were deemed too low. TCR beta diversity correlated strongly with naive T cell percentage. Observed TCR beta diversity per million T cells went down as age went up. This fall followed a roughly linear course with age.

On this clonotype: The antigen is not known.

The CDR3 spans 15 residues. CDR1 and CDR2 from the germline V gene are KGHDR and SFDVKD. With 3 bases removed from V and 2 bases from J, the gap between germline ends came to 13 bases. PCR was performed a second time for roughly 7 to 11 cycles using a sample-barcoded 5' primer and a J-beta primer mix. CDR3-containing paired-end reads numbered at least 2.5 million in each sample. TCRdb reprocessed the 5' RACE reads with MiXCR, giving one entry per CDR3 protein. This table has some 1.8 million distinct CDR3 sequences, more than 35% appearing once. The sequence derives from a human donor in good health. The J gene is TRBJ2-7, the V gene TRBV24-1; D uncertain. What was sequenced was blood. The CDR3 DNA is TGTGCCACCAGTGATGCAGATCCCCCAACCTACGAGCAGTACTTC. This codes for CATSDADPPTYEQYF.